This TCR beta chain was sequenced during a study of T-cell memory formation after mild COVID-19. Study-wide findings and caveats: Mainly in CM and EM were contracting CD4+ clones; CD8+ were in EMRA. Clones that got smaller from day 15 to 85 had even CD4/CD8, while clones growing later tipped toward CD4+. Detection of some responders pre-infection suggested pre-existing cross-reactive memory T cells participated. Second-wave clones peaking on day 37 lacked confirmed SARS-CoV-2 specificity.

CDR3 length: 17 residues. V was clipped by 8 bases and J by 2 bases, with 21 bases between them. CDR1 is SEHNR, CDR2 FQNEAQ, per germline (reference sequence). TCRdb used MiXCR to reprocess the 5' RACE reads, holding one entry per CDR3 protein. This sample carries about 420,000 distinct CDR3 sequences, 20% to 25% of them seen once, and the ten largest clones take around 12%. This clonotype was seen at least ten times. What it binds is unknown. This TCR derives from an adult woman who had mild COVID-19 (a few samples of this study predate the infection). Cell type and time point are not known. Material: PBMCs or a T cell subset sorted from them (not recorded which). This rearrangement joins TRBV7-9 to TRBJ2-2; D is perhaps TRBD1 (6 bases). The CDR3 loop is CASHFGTPEKNTGELFF. The CDR3 region has the DNA TGTGCCAGCCACTTCGGGACACCTGAAAAAAACACCGGGGAGCTGTTTTTT. The whole variable domain, filled in from reference TRBV7-9 and TRBJ2-2, reads DTGVSQNPRHKITKRGQNVTFRCDPISEHNRLYWYRQTLGQGPEFLTYFQNEAQLEKSRLLSDRFSAERPKGSFSTLEIQRTEQGDSAMYLCASHFGTPEKNTGELFFGEGSRLTVL.